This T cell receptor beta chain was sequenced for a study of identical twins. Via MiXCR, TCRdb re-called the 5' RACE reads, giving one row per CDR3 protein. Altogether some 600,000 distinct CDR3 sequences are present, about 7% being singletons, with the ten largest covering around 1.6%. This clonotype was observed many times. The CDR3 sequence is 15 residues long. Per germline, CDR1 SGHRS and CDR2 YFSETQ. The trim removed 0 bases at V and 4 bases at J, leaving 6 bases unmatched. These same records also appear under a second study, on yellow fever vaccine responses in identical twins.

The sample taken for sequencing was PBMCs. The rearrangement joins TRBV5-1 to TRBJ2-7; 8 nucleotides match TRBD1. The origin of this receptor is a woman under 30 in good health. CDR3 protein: CASSLGPGGAYEQYF. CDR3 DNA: TGCGCCAGCAGCTTGGGCCCAGGGGGCGCATACGAGCAGTACTTC.